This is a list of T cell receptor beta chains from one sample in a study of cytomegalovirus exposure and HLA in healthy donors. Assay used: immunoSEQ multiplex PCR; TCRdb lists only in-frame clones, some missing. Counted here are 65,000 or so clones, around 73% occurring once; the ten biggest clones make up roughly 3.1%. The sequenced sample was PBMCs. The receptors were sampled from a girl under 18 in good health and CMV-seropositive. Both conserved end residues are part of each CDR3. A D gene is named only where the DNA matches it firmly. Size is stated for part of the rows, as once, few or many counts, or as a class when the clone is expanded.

CDR3nt: TGTGCCAGCAGGAGGACAGCAAGCGAAAAACTGTTTTTT
CDR3aa: CASRRTASEKLFF
d_gene: -
v_gene: TRBV2
j_gene: TRBJ1-4
abundance: -

CDR3nt: TGTGCCAGCAGCGTAGATAGCGGGAGGGCCAGGGAGCAGTACTTC
CDR3aa: CASSVDSGRAREQYF
d_gene: TRBD2
v_gene: TRBV9
j_gene: TRBJ2-7
abundance: -

CDR3nt: TGCGCCAGCAGCCTACCCGGACAGGGCTACACTGAAGCTTTCTTT
CDR3aa: CASSLPGQGYTEAFF
d_gene: TRBD1
v_gene: TRBV5-1
j_gene: TRBJ1-1
abundance: -

CDR3nt: TGTGCCAGCAGGAGCGCCTCTAACTATGGCTACACCTTC
CDR3aa: CASRSASNYGYTF
d_gene: -
v_gene: TRBV25-1
j_gene: TRBJ1-2
abundance: -

CDR3nt: TGTGCCAGCAGCCTTGAAGCGTGGACAGGGATGGTTTTT
CDR3aa: CASSLEAWTGMVF
d_gene: TRBD1
v_gene: TRBV7-2
j_gene: TRBJ1-4
abundance: -

CDR3nt: TGTGCCAGCAGCACGCTAGGCTACGAGCAGTACTTC
CDR3aa: CASSTLGYEQYF
d_gene: -
v_gene: TRBV27
j_gene: TRBJ2-7
abundance: -

CDR3nt: TGTGCCAGCACCGAGGGGGCGGCTAATGAAAAACTGTTTTTT
CDR3aa: CASTEGAANEKLFF
d_gene: TRBD1
v_gene: TRBV6-1
j_gene: TRBJ1-4
abundance: -

CDR3nt: TGCAGCGTTGAAAGACAGGGTGGGCACACTGAAGCTTTCTTT
CDR3aa: CSVERQGGHTEAFF
d_gene: TRBD1
v_gene: TRBV29-1
j_gene: TRBJ1-1
abundance: -

CDR3nt: TGTGCCAGCAGCGGAAACAGGGATCAGCCCCAGCATTTT
CDR3aa: CASSGNRDQPQHF
d_gene: -
v_gene: TRBV7-9
j_gene: TRBJ1-5
abundance: once

CDR3nt: TGTGCCAGCAGTTTGCAGGGAATACAGCCCCAGCATTTT
CDR3aa: CASSLQGIQPQHF
d_gene: -
v_gene: TRBV28
j_gene: TRBJ1-5
abundance: once

CDR3nt: TGTGCCAGCAGCTTCCCAAAGGCTACTAGCGGGAGTCCCTACGAGCAGTACTTC
CDR3aa: CASSFPKATSGSPYEQYF
d_gene: TRBD2
v_gene: TRBV7-2
j_gene: TRBJ2-7
abundance: -

CDR3nt: TGCAGCGTTGAAGAGGGGCCAGAGCAGTTCTTC
CDR3aa: CSVEEGPEQFF
d_gene: -
v_gene: TRBV29-1
j_gene: TRBJ2-1
abundance: -

CDR3nt: TGCGCCAGCAGCCAAGATCAACACAACGCCCGCACAGATACGCAGTATTTT
CDR3aa: CASSQDQHNARTDTQYF
d_gene: -
v_gene: TRBV4-3
j_gene: TRBJ2-3
abundance: -

CDR3nt: TGTGCCAGCAGTTACTCCGTCAACACTGAAGCTTTCTTT
CDR3aa: CASSYSVNTEAFF
d_gene: -
v_gene: TRBV6-5
j_gene: TRBJ1-1
abundance: few

CDR3nt: TGCAGCGACAAACAGGGAGGGGGCAATCAGCCCCAGCATTTT
CDR3aa: CSDKQGGGNQPQHF
d_gene: -
v_gene: TRBV29-1
j_gene: TRBJ1-5
abundance: -

CDR3nt: TGTGCCAGTTCTCAGGGCTCGGAAGCTTTCTTT
CDR3aa: CASSQGSEAFF
d_gene: -
v_gene: TRBV19
j_gene: TRBJ1-1
abundance: few

CDR3nt: TGCGCCAGCAGCTTGGACAGGACCTACAATGAGCAGTTCTTC
CDR3aa: CASSLDRTYNEQFF
d_gene: -
v_gene: TRBV5-1
j_gene: TRBJ2-1
abundance: -

CDR3nt: TGTGCCAGCAGTTCCATACTAGCGGGAAGGTACGAGCAGTACTTC
CDR3aa: CASSSILAGRYEQYF
d_gene: TRBD2
v_gene: TRBV27
j_gene: TRBJ2-7
abundance: -

CDR3nt: TGTGCCAGCAGTAAACCGGGACAGGGGGATGCCGGGGAGCTGTTTTTT
CDR3aa: CASSKPGQGDAGELFF
d_gene: TRBD1
v_gene: TRBV5-4
j_gene: TRBJ2-2
abundance: -

CDR3nt: TGTGCCACCAGCACCCGCCGGACAGGAAATAATGAAAAACTGTTTTTT
CDR3aa: CATSTRRTGNNEKLFF
d_gene: TRBD1
v_gene: TRBV15
j_gene: TRBJ1-4
abundance: -

CDR3nt: TGTGCCAGCAGCTTAGAGGGAGCCATAAGCAATCAGCCCCAGCATTTT
CDR3aa: CASSLEGAISNQPQHF
d_gene: -
v_gene: TRBV7-8
j_gene: TRBJ1-5
abundance: -

CDR3nt: TGCAGTGCTAGAGTCGGCTACGAGCAGTACTTC
CDR3aa: CSARVGYEQYF
d_gene: -
v_gene: TRBV20-1
j_gene: TRBJ2-7
abundance: -

CDR3nt: TGTGCCAGCAGCTCTACCTACGGGAACACTGAAGCTTTCTTT
CDR3aa: CASSSTYGNTEAFF
d_gene: -
v_gene: TRBV7-2
j_gene: TRBJ1-1
abundance: -

CDR3nt: TGTGCCAGCAGTCAAGGACAGGGAGAACGAGAGGAAAAACTGTTTTTT
CDR3aa: CASSQGQGEREEKLFF
d_gene: TRBD1
v_gene: TRBV7-8
j_gene: TRBJ1-4
abundance: -

CDR3nt: TGTGCCAGCAGTGGACAGGGGATGAACACTGAAGCTTTCTTT
CDR3aa: CASSGQGMNTEAFF
d_gene: TRBD1
v_gene: TRBV27
j_gene: TRBJ1-1
abundance: -

CDR3nt: TGCGCCAGCAGGGTAGGACAGGGTGTTGCTTTGGGATCACCCCTCCACTTT
CDR3aa: CASRVGQGVALGSPLHF
d_gene: TRBD1
v_gene: TRBV10-1
j_gene: TRBJ1-6
abundance: -